The rows below give T cell receptor beta chains drawn from one sample of a study of vaccination and CD4 T cells after COVID-19. Antigens of these TCRs are unknown. MiXCR, run by TCRdb on the PCR reads, gives a single entry per CDR3 protein. The data contain some 6,600 distinct CDR3 sequences, 25% to 35% of them singletons. The sequenced sample was CD4+ T cells from blood, cultured in vitro. The receptors here all came from a human donor in good health. The conserved cysteine and the conserved F or W are not part of the CDR3 here. Fields, in order: CDR3 protein, J gene, V gene, CDR3 length.

CDR3: ASSLGTMGYQETQY
J: TRBJ2-5
V: TRBV11-1
length: 14

CDR3: ASSEGVPYNEQF
J: TRBJ2-1
V: TRBV2
length: 12

CDR3: SASGGGDNEQF
J: TRBJ2-1
V: TRBV20-1
length: 11

CDR3: ASRMEGVAF
J: TRBJ1-1
V: TRBV19
length: 9

CDR3: ASRRQLYNVYGYT
J: TRBJ1-2
V: TRBV19
length: 13

CDR3: ASGQAYEQY
J: TRBJ2-7
V: TRBV10-3
length: 9

CDR3: ASRSQGDTEAF
J: TRBJ1-1
V: TRBV6-4
length: 11

CDR3: ASSRGGPGDPYEQY
J: TRBJ2-7
V: TRBV19
length: 14

CDR3: SGFVGNTEAF
J: TRBJ1-1
V: TRBV20-1
length: 10

CDR3: ASKFWTSQETQY
J: TRBJ2-5
V: TRBV6-1
length: 12

CDR3: AWSVPGAPYGYT
J: TRBJ1-2
V: TRBV30
length: 12

CDR3: ASSLDSASYNEQF
J: TRBJ2-1
V: TRBV7-3
length: 13

CDR3: ASSLFVLAGSTDTQY
J: TRBJ2-3
V: TRBV7-3
length: 15

CDR3: ASSKGGTGMNTEAF
J: TRBJ1-1
V: TRBV4-1
length: 14

CDR3: SAETGEGVSYNEQF
J: TRBJ2-1
V: TRBV20-1
length: 14

CDR3: ASSGVRDSEAF
J: TRBJ1-1
V: TRBV5-1
length: 11

CDR3: ASNPGTGITGELF
J: TRBJ2-2
V: TRBV19
length: 13

CDR3: ASSPPESSYEQY
J: TRBJ2-7
V: TRBV9
length: 12